These T cell receptor beta chains were read from a single sample in a study of regulatory T cells in long-lasting Graves disease. In TCRdb, the multiplex PCR reads were re-called with MiXCR into one record per CDR3 protein. The sample shows 700,000 or so distinct CDR3 sequences, 25% to 35% of them seen only once. The source was peripheral blood mononuclear cells (PBMCs), collected when the disease was refractory, from a patient treated with antithyroid drugs. All receptors derive from a female donor with Graves disease. The CDR3 runs from the conserved cysteine through the conserved F or W. The order of the fields is clone size, D gene, J gene, V gene, CDR3 protein, CDR3 DNA. A D gene is named only where the DNA matches it firmly. Some rows mark clone size as missing; the rest say once, few, many or name a class of expanded clone.

size: few; D: .; J: TRBJ1-5; V: TRBV20-1; CDR3: CSARVNQPQHF; DNA: TGCAGTGCTAGGGTAAATCAGCCCCAGCATTTT
size: many; D: TRBD1; J: TRBJ2-7; V: TRBV12-3/TRBV12-4; CDR3: CASTQAGTGYEQYF; DNA: TGTGCCAGCACCCAGGCCGGGACAGGGTACGAGCAGTACTTC
size: .; D: .; J: TRBJ2-3; V: TRBV6-1; CDR3: CASMTGGYTDTQYF; DNA: TGTGCCAGCATGACAGGAGGGTACACAGATACGCAGTATTTT
size: few; D: .; J: TRBJ2-7; V: TRBV10-3; CDR3: CAISDQTGGQGYEQYF; DNA: TGTGCCATCAGTGATCAAACCGGAGGGCAAGGGTACGAGCAGTACTTC
size: few; D: .; J: TRBJ1-5; V: TRBV12-3/TRBV12-4; CDR3: CASRTTDLNNQPQHF; DNA: TGTGCCAGCAGAACGACAGATCTGAACAATCAGCCCCAGCATTTT
size: .; D: TRBD2; J: TRBJ2-3; V: TRBV6-1; CDR3: CASSRSGSTDTQYF; DNA: TGTGCCAGCAGCCGTAGCGGGAGTACCGATACGCAGTATTTT
size: .; D: .; J: TRBJ1-6; V: TRBV19; CDR3: CASRRRAESPLHF; DNA: TGTGCCAGCCGTCGGAGGGCGGAATCACCCCTCCACTTT
size: .; D: .; J: TRBJ2-7; V: TRBV9; CDR3: CASSPTTNLYEQYF; DNA: TGTGCCAGCAGCCCGACCACCAATCTGTACGAGCAGTACTTC
size: many; D: .; J: TRBJ1-2; V: TRBV28; CDR3: CASSLLVQQVNYGYTF; DNA: TGTGCCAGCAGTTTATTGGTCCAGCAGGTGAACTATGGCTACACCTTC
size: few; D: TRBD1; J: TRBJ1-2; V: TRBV19; CDR3: CASSIWEGAQGYTF; DNA: TGTGCCAGTAGTATCTGGGAGGGGGCGCAAGGCTACACCTTC